This T cell receptor (beta chain) appears in the sequencing data of a study of early T cells in non-severe SARS-CoV-2 infection. TCRdb redid the calling of the 5' RACE reads with MiXCR, one entry per CDR3 protein. The sample contains tens of thousands of distinct CDR3 sequences, about 5.3% of which appear only once. This CDR3 has 16 amino acids. V shed 0 bases and J shed 0 bases, with 8 bases lying between them. Germline loops: CDR1 KGHDR, CDR2 SFDVKD. This clonotype has ten or more counts. The sequences come from whole blood, collected at baseline. The chain has TRBV24-1 and TRBJ1-5; D remains ambiguous. The receptor was isolated from an adult who was a healthcare worker with PCR-confirmed SARS-CoV-2 infection or an uninfected control (not recorded which). CDR3 nucleotides: TGTGCCACCAGTGATTTGCTCCCAGATAGCAATCAGCCCCAGCATTTT. Protein: CATSDLLPDSNQPQHF.